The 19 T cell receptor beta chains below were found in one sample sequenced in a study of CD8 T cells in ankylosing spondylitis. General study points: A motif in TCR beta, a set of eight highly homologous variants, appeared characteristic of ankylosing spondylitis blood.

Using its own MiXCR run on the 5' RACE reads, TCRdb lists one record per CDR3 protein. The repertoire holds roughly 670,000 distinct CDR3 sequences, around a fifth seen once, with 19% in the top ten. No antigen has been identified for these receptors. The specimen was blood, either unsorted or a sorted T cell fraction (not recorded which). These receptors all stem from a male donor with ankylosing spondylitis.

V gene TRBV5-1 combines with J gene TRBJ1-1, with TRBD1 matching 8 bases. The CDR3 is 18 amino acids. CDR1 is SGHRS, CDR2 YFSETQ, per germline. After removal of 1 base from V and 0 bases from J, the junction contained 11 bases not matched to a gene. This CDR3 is CASSLIAAGGGMNTEAFF. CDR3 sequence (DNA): TGCGCCAGCAGCTTGATAGCCGCAGGGGGCGGAATGAACACTGAAGCTTTCTTT.

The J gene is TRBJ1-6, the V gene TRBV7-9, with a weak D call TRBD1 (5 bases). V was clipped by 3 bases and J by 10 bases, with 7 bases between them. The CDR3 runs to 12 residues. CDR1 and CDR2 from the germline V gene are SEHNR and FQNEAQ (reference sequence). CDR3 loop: CASSLGESPLHF. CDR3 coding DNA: TGTGCCAGCAGCTTGGGGGAATCACCCCTCCACTTT.

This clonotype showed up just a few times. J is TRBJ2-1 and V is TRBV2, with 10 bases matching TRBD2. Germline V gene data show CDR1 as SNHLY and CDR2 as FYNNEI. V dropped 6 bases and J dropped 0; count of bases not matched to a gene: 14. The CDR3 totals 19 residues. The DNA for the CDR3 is TGTGCCAGCAGCGAAAGATCAGGAGTAGCGGGGGGCTCCTACAATGAGCAGTTCTTC. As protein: CASSERSGVAGGSYNEQFF.

CDR3 DNA: TGCAGTGCTATGAGGACTAGCGGCGCGGCGCCCTACGAGCAGTACTTC. Translating gives CSAMRTSGAAPYEQYF. The genes are TRBV20-1 and TRBJ2-7; 10 positions agree with TRBD2. CDR3 length equals 16 residues. The germline V gene encodes CDR1 DFQATT and CDR2 SNEGSKA (reference sequence). V gave up 4 bases and J gave up 2 bases; unmatched junction bases: 11.

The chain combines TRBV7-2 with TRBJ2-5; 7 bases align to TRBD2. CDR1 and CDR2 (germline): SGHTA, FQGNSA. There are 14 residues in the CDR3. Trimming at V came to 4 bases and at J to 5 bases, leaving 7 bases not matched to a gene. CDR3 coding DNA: TGTGCCAGCAGCTCCAGCGGGGTCCAGGAGACCCAGTACTTC. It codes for CASSSSGVQETQYF.

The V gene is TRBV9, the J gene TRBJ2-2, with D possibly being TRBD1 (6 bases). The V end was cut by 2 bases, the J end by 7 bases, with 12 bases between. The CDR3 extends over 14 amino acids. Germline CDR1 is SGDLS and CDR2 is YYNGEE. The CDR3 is CASSVIQGFGELFF. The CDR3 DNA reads TGTGCCAGCAGCGTCATACAGGGATTCGGGGAGCTGTTTTTT.

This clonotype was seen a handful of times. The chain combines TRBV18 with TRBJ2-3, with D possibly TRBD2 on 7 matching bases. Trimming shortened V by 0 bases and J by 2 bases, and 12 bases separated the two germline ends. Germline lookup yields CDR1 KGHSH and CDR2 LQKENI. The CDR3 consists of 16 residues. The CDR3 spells CASSPPVAGATDTQYF. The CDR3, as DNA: TGTGCCAGCTCACCACCAGTTGCGGGGGCCACAGATACGCAGTATTTT. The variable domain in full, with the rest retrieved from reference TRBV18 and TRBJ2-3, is NAGVMQNPRHLVRRRGQEARLRCSPMKGHSHVYWYRQLPEEGLKFMVYLQKENIIDESGMPKERFSAEFPKEGPSILRIQQVVRGDSAAYFCASSPPVAGATDTQYFGPGTRLTVL.

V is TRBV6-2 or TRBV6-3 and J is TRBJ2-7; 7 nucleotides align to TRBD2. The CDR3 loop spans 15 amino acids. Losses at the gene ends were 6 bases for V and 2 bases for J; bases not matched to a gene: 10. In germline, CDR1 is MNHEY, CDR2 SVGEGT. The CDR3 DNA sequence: TGTGCCAGCAGGGAAGTGTCTAGCGGTACCTACGAGCAGTACTTC. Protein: CASREVSSGTYEQYF.

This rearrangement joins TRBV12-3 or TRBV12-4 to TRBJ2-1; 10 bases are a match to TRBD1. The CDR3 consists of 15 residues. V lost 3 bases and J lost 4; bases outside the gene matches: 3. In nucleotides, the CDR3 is TGTGCCAGCAGTTTTAGGGGACAGGGGTACAATGAGCAGTTCTTC. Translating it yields CASSFRGQGYNEQFF.

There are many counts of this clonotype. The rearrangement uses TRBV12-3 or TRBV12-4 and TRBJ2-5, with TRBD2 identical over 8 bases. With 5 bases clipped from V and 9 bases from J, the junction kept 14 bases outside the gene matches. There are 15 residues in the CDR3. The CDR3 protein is CASSTGVWGGGSQYF. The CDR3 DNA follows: TGTGCCAGCAGTACCGGAGTCTGGGGCGGGGGGTCCCAGTACTTC.

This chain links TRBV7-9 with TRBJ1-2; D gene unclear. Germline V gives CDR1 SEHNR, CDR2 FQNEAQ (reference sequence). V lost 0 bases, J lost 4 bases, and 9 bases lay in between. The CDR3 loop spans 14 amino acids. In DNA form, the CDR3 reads TGTGCCAGCAGCTTAGCGCCATTGGGCTATGGCTACACCTTC. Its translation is CASSLAPLGYGYTF. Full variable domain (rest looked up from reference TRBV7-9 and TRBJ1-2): DTGVSQNPRHKITKRGQNVTFRCDPISEHNRLYWYRQTLGQGPEFLTYFQNEAQLEKSRLLSDRFSAERPKGSFSTLEIQRTEQGDSAMYLCASSLAPLGYGYTFGSGTRLTVV.

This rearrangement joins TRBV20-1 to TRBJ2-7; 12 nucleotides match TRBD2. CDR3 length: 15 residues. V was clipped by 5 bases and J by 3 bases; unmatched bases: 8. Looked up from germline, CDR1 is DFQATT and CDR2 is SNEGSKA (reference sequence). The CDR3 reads CSAPKPSGGGYEQYF. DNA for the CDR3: TGCAGTGCTCCTAAGCCTAGCGGGGGGGGCTACGAGCAGTACTTC.

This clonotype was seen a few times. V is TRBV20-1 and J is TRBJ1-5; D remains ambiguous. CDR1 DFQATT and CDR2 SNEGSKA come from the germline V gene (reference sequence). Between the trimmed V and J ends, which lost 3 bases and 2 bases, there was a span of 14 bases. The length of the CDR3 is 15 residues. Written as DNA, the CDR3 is TGCAGTGCTAGCGTCGGCGGAGCGGGCAATCAGCCCCAGCATTTT. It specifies CSASVGGAGNQPQHF.

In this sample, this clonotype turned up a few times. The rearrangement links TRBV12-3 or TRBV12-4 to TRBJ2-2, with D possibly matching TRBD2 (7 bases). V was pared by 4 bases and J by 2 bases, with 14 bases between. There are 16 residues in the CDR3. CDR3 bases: TGTGCCAGCAGTTCCTCGAGCGGGACAAACACCGGGGAGCTGTTTTTT. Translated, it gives CASSSSSGTNTGELFF.

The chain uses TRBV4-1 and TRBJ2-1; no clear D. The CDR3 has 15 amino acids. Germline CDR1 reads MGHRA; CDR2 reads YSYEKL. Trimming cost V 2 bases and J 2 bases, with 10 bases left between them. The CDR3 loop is CASSQWMGTYNEQFF. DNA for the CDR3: TGCGCCAGCAGCCAATGGATGGGGACCTACAATGAGCAGTTCTTC.

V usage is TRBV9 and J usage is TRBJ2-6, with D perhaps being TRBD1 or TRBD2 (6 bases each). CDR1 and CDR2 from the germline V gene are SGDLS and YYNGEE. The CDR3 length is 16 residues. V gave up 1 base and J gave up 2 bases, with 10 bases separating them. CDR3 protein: CASSVYGGPGANVLTF. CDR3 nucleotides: TGTGCCAGCAGCGTATACGGGGGCCCTGGGGCCAACGTCCTGACTTTC.

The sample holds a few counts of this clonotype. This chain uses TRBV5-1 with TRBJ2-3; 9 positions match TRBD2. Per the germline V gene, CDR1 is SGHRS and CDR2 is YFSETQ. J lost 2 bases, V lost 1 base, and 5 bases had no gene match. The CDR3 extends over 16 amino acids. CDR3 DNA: TGCGCCAGCAGCTTGCCTAGCGGGGCATCCACAGATACGCAGTATTTT. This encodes CASSLPSGASTDTQYF. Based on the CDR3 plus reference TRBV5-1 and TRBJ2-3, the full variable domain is KAGVTQTPRYLIKTRGQQVTLSCSPISGHRSVSWYQQTPGQGLQFLFEYFSETQRNKGNFPGRFSGRQFSNSRSEMNVSTLELGDSALYLCASSLPSGASTDTQYFGPGTRLTVL.

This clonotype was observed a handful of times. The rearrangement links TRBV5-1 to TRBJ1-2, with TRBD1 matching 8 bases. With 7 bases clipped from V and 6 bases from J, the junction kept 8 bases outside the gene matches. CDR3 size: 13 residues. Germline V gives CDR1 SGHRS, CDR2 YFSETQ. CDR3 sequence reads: CASRPGQGDGYTF. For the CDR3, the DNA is TGCGCCAGCCGACCCGGACAGGGCGATGGCTACACCTTC.

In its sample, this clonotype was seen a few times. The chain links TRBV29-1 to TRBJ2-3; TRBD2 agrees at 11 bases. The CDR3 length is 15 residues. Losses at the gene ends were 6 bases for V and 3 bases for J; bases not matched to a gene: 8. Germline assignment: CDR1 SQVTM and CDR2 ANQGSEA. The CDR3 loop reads CSVTTSGIGTDTQYF. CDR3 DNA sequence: TGCAGCGTGACGACTAGCGGGATAGGGACAGATACGCAGTATTTT.